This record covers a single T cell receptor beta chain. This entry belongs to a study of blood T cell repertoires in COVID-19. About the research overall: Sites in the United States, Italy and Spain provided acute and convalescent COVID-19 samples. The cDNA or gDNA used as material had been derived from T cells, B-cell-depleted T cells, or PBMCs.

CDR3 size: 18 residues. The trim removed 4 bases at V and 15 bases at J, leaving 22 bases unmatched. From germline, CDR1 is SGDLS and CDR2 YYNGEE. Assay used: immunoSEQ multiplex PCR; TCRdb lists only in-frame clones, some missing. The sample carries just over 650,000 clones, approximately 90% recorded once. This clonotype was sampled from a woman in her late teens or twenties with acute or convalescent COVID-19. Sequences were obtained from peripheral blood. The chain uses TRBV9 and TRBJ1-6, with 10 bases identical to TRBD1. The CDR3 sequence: CASSLSARQGAAPLGLHF. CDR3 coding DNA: TGTGCCAGCAGCCTCTCGGCTCGACAGGGGGCGGCCCCTTTGGGCCTCCACTTT. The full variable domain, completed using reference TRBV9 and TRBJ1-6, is DSGVTQTPKHLITATGQRVTLRCSPRSGDLSVYWYQQSLDQGLQFLIQYYNGEERAKGNILERFSAQQFPDLHSELNLSSLELGDSALYFCASSLSARQGAAPLGLHFGNGTRLTVT.